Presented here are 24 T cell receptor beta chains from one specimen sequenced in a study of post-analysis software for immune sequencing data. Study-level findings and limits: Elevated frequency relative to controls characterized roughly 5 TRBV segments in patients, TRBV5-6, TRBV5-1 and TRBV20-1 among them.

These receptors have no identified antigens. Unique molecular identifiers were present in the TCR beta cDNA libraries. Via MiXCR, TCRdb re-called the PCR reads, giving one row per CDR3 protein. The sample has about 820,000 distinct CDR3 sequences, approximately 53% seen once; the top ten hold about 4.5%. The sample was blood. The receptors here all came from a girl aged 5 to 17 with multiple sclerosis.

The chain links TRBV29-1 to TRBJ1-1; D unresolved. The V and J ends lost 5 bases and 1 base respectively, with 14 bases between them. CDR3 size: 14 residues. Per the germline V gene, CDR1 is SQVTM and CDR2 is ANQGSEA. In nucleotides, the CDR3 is TGCAGCGTTCGAACGCGAGACAAGAACACTGAAGCTTTCTTT. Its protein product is CSVRTRDKNTEAFF.

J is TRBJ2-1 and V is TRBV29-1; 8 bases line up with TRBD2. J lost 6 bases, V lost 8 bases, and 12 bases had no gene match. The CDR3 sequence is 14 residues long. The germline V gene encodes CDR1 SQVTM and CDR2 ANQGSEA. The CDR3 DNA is TGCAGCCACCCGACGCGGGGGGCCGCCAATGAGCAGTTCTTC. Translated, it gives CSHPTRGAANEQFF.

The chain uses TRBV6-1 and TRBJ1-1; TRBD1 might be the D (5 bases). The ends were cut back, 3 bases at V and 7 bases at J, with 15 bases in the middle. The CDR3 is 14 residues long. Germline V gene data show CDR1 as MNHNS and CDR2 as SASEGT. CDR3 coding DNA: TGTGCCAGCAGTGACACAGGACCAGGACTTGAAGCTTTCTTT. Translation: CASSDTGPGLEAFF.

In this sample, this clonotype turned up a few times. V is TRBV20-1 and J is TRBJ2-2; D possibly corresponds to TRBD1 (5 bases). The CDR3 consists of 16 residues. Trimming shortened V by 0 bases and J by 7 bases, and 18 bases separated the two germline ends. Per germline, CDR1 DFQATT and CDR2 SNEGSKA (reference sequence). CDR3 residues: CSARDRRRVLDGELFF. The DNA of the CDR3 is TGCAGTGCTAGAGATCGCCGCAGGGTTTTGGACGGGGAGCTGTTTTTT.

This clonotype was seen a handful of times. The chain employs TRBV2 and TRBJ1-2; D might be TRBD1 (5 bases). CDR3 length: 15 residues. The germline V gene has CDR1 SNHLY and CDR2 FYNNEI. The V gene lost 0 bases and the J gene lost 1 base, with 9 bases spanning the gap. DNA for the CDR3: TGTGCCAGCAGTGAAGCGACGACAGTTAACTATGGCTACACCTTC. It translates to CASSEATTVNYGYTF. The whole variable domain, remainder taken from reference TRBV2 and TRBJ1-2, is EPEVTQTPSHQVTQMGQEVILRCVPISNHLYFYWYRQILGQKVEFLVSFYNNEISEKSEIFDDQFSVERPDGSNFTLKIRSTKLEDSAMYFCASSEATTVNYGYTFGSGTRLTVV.

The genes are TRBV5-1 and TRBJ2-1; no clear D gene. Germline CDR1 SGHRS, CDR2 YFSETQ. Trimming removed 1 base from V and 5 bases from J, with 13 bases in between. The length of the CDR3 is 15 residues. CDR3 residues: CASSLTVTAHNEQFF. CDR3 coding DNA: TGCGCCAGCAGCTTGACAGTCACCGCTCACAATGAGCAGTTCTTC.

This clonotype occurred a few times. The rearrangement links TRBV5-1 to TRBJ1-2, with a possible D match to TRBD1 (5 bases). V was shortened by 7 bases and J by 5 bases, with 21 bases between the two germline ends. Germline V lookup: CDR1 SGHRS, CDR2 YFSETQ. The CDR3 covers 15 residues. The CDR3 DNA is TGCGCCAGCTCACCGGCAGGGCGCCCACTGTATGGCTACACCTTC. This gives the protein CASSPAGRPLYGYTF.

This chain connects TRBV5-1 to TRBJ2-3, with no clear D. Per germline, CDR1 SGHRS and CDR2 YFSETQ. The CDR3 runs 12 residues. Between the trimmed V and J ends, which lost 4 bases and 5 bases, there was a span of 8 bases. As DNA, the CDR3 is TGCGCCAGCAGCCCCGCCCAAGATACGCAGTATTTT. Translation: CASSPAQDTQYF.

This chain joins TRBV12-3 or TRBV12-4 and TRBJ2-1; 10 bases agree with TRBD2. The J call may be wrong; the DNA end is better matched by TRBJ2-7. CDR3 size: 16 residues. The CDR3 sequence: CASTHGLAAFYNEQYF. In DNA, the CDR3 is TGTGCCAGCACCCACGGACTAGCGGCATTCTACAATGAGCAGTACTTC.

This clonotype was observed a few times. The CDR3 sequence is CASSVVDRGHGYTF. The CDR3 region has the DNA TGTGCCAGCAGCGTCGTTGACAGGGGACATGGCTACACCTTC. The chain joins TRBV9 to TRBJ1-2; 8 bases align to TRBD1. With V trimmed by 2 bases and J by 6 bases, 6 bases remained unmatched. This CDR3 region has 14 residues. Germline V gives CDR1 SGDLS, CDR2 YYNGEE.

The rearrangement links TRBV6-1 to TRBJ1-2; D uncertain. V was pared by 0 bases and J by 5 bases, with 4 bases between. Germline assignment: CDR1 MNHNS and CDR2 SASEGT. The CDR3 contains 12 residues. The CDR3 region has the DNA TGTGCCAGCAGTGAAGCCGAGTATGGCTACACCTTC. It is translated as CASSEAEYGYTF.

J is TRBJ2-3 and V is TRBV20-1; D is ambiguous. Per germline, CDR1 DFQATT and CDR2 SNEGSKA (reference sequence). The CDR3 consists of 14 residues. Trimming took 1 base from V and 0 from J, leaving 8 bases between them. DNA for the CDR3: TGCAGTGCTAGAGCGGCGGCTAGCACAGATACGCAGTATTTT. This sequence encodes CSARAAASTDTQYF.

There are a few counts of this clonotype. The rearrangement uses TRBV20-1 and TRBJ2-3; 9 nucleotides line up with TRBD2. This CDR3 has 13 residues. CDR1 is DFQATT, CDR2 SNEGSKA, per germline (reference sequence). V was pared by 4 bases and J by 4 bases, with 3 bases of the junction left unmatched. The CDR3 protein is CSAISSGADTQYF. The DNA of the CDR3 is TGCAGTGCTATATCTAGCGGGGCAGATACGCAGTATTTT.

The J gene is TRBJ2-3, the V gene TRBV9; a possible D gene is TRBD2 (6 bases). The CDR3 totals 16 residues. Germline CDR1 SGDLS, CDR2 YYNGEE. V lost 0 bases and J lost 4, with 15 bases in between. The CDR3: CASSVAGGVTADTQYF. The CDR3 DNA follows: TGTGCCAGCAGCGTAGCCGGCGGGGTAACGGCAGATACGCAGTATTTT.

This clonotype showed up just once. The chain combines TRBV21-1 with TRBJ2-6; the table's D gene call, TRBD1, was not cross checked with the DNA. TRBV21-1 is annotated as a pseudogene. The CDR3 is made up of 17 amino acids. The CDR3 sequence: CASSKGQPSSGANVLTF. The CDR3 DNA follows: TGTGCCAGCAGCAAAGGACAGCCGAGCTCTGGGGCCAACGTCCTGACTTTC.

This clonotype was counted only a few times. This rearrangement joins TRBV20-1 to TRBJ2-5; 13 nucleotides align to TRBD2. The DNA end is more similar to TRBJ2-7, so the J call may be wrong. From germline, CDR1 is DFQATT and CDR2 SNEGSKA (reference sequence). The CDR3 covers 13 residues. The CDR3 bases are TGCAGTGCCGGACTAGCGGGGGAAGGCGAGCAGTACTTC. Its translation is CSAGLAGEGEQYF.

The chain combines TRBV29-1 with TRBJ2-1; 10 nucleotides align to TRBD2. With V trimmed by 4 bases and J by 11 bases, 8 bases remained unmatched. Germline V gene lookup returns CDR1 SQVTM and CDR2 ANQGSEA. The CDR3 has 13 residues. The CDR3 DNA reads TGCAGCGTTGCTGGACTAGCGGCCACCAAGCAGTTCTTC. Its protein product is CSVAGLAATKQFF.

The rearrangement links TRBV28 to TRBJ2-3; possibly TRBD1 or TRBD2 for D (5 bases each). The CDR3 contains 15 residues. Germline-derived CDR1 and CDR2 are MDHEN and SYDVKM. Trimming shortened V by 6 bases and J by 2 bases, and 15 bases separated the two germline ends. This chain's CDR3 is CASRGPGAFTDTQYF. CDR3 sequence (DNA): TGTGCCAGCAGGGGACCCGGGGCCTTCACAGATACGCAGTATTTT.

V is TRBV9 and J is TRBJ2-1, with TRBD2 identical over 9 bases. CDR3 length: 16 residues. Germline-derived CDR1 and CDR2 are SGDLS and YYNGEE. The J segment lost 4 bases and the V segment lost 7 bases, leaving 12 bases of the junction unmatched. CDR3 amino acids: CASGYASGDRYNEQFF. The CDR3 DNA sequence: TGTGCCAGCGGGTATGCTAGCGGGGATAGGTACAATGAGCAGTTCTTC.

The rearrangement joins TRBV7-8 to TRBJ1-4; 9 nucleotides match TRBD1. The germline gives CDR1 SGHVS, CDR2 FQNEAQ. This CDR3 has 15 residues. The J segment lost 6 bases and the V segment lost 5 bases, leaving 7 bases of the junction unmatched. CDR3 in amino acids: CASSTRQGGYEKLFF. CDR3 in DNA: TGTGCCAGCAGCACCCGACAGGGGGGATATGAAAAACTGTTTTTT.

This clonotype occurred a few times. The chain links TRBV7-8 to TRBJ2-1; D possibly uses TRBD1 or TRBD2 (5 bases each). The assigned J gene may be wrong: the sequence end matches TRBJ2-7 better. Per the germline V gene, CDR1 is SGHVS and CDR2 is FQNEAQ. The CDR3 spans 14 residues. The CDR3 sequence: CASSPRGRVNEQYF. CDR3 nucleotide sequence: TGTGCCAGCAGCCCTCGGGGCCGAGTGAACGAGCAGTACTTC.

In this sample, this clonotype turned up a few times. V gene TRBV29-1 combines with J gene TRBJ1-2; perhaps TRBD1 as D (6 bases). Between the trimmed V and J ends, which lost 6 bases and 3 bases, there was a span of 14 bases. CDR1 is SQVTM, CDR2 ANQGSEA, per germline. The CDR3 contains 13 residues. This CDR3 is CSVGGGPYYGYTF. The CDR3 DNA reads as TGCAGCGTAGGTGGGGGGCCTTACTATGGCTACACCTTC.

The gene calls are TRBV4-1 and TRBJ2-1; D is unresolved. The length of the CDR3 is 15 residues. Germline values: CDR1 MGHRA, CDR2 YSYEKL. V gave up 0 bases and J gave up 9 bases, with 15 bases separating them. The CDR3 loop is CASSQESRNLGEQFF. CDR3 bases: TGCGCCAGCAGCCAAGAGTCCCGCAACCTAGGTGAGCAGTTCTTC.

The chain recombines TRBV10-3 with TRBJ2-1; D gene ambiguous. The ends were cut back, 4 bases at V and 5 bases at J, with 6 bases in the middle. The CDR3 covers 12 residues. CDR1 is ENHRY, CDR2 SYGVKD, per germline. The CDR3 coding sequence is TGTGCCATCAGTGGGGGTCACAATGAGCAGTTCTTC. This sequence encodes CAISGGHNEQFF.